This TCR beta chain originates from a study of blood T cell repertoires in COVID-19. Study overall: The origin of the acute and convalescent COVID-19 samples was the United States, Italy and Spain.

Symptom resolution, clearance, or two negative PCRs marked donors in Cohort 3 as recovered. Produced via immunoSEQ multiplex PCR; TCRdb's table is partial and in-frame only. The data show roughly 250,000 clones, with more than 80% seen just once and over 2% held by the top ten. The germline V and J ends were trimmed by 1 base and 2 bases, with 15 bases remaining between them. Germline CDR1 is GTSNPN and CDR2 is SVGIG (reference sequence). CDR3 length: 17 amino acids. The specimen was PBMCs or T cells enriched from blood (not recorded which). This sequence joins TRBV30 and TRBJ1-6; D is ambiguous. The clonotype originates from a woman aged 18-29 years who had recovered from COVID-19. The CDR3 DNA follows: TGTGCCTGGAGTGCTTCACCACCGGGAACCTATAATTCACCCCTCCACTTT. This sequence encodes CAWSASPPGTYNSPLHF.